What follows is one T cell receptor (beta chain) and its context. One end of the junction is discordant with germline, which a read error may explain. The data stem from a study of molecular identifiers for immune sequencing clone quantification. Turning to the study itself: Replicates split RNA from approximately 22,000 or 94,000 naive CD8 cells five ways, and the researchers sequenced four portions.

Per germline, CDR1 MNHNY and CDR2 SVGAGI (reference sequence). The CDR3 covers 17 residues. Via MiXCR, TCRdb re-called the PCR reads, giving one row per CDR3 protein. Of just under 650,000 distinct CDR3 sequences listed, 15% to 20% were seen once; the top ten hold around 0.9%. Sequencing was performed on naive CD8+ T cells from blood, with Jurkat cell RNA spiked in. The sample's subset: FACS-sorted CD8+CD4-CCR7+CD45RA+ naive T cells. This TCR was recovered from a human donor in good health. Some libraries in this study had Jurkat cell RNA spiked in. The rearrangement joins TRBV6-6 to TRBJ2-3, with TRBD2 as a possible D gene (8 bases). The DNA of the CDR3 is TGTGCCGGCAGGGGCTGGACTAGCAGGGGGGCAATAGATACGCAGTATTTT. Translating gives CAGRGWTSRGAIDTQYF.